This T cell receptor (beta chain) was found in a study of T-cell reconstitution after alpha-beta-depleted transplantation in children. Molecular barcoding with unique molecular identifiers was used for the TCRbeta library. TCRdb itself ran the PCR reads through MiXCR, one entry per CDR3 protein. The profile shows approximately 270,000 distinct CDR3 sequences, about 24% of them singletons. V lost 7 bases, J lost 7 bases, and 20 bases lay in between. The CDR3 spans 14 residues. Per germline, CDR1 MDHEN and CDR2 SYDVKM. This sequence joins TRBV28 and TRBJ2-7, with D unresolved. Sequenced here: PBMCs, mostly from graft donor cells, sampled 360 days after TCRalphabeta/CD19-depleted stem cell transplant. This TCR was recovered from a female patient aged 2-9 years who had a stem cell transplant for congenital amegakaryocytic thrombocytopenia, so the T cells may come from the graft donor. This chain's CDR3 is CASMRTEPSREQYF. The CDR3, as DNA: TGTGCCAGCATGAGGACGGAGCCAAGCAGGGAGCAGTACTTC.